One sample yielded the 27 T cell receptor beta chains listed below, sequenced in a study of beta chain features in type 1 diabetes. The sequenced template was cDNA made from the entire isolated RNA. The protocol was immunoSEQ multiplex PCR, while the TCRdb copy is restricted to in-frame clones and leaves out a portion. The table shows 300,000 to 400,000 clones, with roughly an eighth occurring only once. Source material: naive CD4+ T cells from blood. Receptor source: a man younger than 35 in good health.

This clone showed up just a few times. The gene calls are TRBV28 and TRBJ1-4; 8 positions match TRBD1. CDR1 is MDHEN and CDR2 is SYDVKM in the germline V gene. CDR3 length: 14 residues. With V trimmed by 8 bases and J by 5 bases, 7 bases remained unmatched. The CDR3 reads CASEPGGGNEKLFF. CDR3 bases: TGTGCCAGCGAACCAGGGGGCGGGAATGAAAAACTGTTTTTT.

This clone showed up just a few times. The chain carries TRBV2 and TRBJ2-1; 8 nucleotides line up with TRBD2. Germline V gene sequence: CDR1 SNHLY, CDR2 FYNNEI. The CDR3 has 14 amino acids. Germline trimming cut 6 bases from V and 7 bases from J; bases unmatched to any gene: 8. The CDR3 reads CASSGLAYGNEQFF. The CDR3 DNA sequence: TGTGCCAGCAGCGGACTAGCCTACGGGAATGAGCAGTTCTTC.

The CDR3 region has the DNA TGCGCCAGCAGCCAAGCTAGCGGGAGCGCAGATACGCAGTATTTT. Translating it yields CASSQASGSADTQYF. The rearrangement links TRBV4-3 to TRBJ2-3, with 10 bases identical to TRBD2. CDR3 size: 15 residues. V lost 1 base, J lost 4 bases, and 2 bases stayed unmatched. Germline CDR1 reads LGHNA; CDR2 reads YSLEER.

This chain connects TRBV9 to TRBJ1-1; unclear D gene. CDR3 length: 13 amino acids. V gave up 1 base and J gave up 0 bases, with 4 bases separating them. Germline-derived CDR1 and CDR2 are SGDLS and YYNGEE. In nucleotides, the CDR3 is TGTGCCAGCAGCGTATCGGTGAACACTGAAGCTTTCTTT. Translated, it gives CASSVSVNTEAFF. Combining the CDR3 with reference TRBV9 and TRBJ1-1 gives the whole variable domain DSGVTQTPKHLITATGQRVTLRCSPRSGDLSVYWYQQSLDQGLQFLIQYYNGEERAKGNILERFSAQQFPDLHSELNLSSLELGDSALYFCASSVSVNTEAFFGQGTRLTVV.

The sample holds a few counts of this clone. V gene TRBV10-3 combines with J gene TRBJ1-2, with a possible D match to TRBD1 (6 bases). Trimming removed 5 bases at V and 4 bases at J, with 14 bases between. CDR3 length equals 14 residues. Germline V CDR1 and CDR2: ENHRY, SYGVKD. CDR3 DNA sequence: TGTGCCATCAGTAGGACAGACCCGGCCTATGGCTACACCTTC. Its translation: CAISRTDPAYGYTF.

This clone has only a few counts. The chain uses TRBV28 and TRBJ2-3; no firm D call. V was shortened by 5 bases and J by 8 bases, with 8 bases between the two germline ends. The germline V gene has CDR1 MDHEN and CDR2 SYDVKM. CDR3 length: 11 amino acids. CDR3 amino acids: CASSPSSTQYF. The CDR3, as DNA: TGTGCCAGCAGTCCAAGCTCTACGCAGTATTTT.

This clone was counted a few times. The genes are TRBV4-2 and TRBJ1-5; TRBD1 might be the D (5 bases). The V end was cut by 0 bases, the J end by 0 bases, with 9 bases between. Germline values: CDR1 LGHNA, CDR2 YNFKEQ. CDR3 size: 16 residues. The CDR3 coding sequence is TGTGCCAGCAGCCAAGAAAAGGGGTATAGCAATCAGCCCCAGCATTTT. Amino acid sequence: CASSQEKGYSNQPQHF.

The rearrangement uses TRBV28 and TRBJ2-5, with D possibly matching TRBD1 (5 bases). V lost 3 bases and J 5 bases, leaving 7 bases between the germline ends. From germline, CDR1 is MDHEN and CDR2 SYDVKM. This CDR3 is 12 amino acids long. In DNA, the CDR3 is TGTGCCAGCAGTTTTAGGGGTGAGACCCAGTACTTC. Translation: CASSFRGETQYF.

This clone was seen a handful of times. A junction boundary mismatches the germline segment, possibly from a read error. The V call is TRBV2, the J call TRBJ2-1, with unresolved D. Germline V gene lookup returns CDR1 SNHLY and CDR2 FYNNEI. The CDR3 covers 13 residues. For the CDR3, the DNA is TGTGCCAGCAGCGAAGGCGCATACAATGAGCAGTTCTTC. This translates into CASSEGAYNEQFF.

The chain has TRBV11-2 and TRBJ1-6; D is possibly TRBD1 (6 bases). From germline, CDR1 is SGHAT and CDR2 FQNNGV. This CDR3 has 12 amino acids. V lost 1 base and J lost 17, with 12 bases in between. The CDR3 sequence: CASSLVGDTVHF. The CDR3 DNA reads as TGTGCCAGCAGCTTAGTAGGGGACACTGTCCACTTT.

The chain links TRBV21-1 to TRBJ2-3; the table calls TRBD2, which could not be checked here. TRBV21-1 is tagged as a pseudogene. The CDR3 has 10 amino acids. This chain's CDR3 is CASREGTQYF. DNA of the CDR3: TGTGCCAGCAGGGAGGGGACGCAGTATTTT.

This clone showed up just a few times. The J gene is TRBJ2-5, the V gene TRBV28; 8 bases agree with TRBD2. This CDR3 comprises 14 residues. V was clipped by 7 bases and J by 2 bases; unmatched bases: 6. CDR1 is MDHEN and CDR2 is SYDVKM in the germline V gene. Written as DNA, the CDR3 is TGTGCCAGCACCCCGGGGGGGGGTCAAGAGACCCAGTACTTC. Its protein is CASTPGGGQETQYF.

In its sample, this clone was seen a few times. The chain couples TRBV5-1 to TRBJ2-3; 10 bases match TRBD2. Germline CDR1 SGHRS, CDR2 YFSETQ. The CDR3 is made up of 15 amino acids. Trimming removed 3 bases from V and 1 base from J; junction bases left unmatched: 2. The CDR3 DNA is TGCGCCAGCAGCTACGGACTAGCGGGCACAGATACGCAGTATTTT. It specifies CASSYGLAGTDTQYF.

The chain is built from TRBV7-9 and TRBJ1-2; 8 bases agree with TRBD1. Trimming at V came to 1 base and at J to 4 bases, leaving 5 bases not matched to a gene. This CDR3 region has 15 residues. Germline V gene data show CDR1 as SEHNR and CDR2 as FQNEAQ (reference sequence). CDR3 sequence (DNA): TGTGCCAGCAGCTTAGGCGGGACAGGAGGCTATGGCTACACCTTC. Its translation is CASSLGGTGGYGYTF.

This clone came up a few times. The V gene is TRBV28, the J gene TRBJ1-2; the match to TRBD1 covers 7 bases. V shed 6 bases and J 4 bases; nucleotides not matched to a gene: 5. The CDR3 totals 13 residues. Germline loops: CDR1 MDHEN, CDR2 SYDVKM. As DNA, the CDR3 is TGTGCCAGCAGACCACAGGGGAGCTATGGCTACACCTTC. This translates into CASRPQGSYGYTF.

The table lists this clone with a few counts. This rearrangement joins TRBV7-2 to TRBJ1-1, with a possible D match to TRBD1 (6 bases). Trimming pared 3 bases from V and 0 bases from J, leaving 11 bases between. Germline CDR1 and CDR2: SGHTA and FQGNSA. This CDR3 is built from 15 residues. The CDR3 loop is CASSFTGTMNTEAFF. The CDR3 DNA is TGTGCCAGCAGCTTTACCGGGACAATGAACACTGAAGCTTTCTTT.

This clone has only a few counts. The CDR3 spells CASSPSTGINQPQHF. CDR3 nucleotides: TGTGCCAGCTCACCAAGTACAGGGATCAATCAGCCCCAGCATTTT. The V and J genes are TRBV18 and TRBJ1-5; D might be TRBD1 (6 bases). V lost 2 bases and J lost 3, with 11 bases in between. The CDR3 is 15 residues long. Looked up from germline, CDR1 is KGHSH and CDR2 is LQKENI.

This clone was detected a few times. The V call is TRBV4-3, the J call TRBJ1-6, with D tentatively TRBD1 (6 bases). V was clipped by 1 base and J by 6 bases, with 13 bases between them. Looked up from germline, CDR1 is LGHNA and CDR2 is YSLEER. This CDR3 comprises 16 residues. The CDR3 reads CASSQGGAGANSPLHF. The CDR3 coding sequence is TGCGCCAGCAGCCAAGGGGGAGCAGGGGCTAATTCACCCCTCCACTTT.

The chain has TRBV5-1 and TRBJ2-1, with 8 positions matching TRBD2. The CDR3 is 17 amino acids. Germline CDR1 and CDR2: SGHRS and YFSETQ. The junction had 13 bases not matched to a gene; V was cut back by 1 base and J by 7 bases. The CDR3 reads CASSLRVAGPRGNEQFF. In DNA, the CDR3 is TGCGCCAGCAGCTTGAGGGTAGCGGGGCCCCGGGGGAATGAGCAGTTCTTC.

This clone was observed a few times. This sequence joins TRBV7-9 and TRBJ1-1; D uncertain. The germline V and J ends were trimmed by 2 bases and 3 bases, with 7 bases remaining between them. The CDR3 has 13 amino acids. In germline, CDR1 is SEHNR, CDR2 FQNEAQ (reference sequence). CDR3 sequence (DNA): TGTGCCAGCAGCTTACTCCCTGACACTGAAGCTTTCTTT. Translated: CASSLLPDTEAFF.

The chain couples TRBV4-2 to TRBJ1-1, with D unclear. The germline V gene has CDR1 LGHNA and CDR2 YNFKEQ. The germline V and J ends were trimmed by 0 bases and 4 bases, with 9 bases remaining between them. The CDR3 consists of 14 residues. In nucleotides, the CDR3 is TGTGCCAGCAGCCAAGAGGTTTGGGCCACTGAAGCTTTCTTT. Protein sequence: CASSQEVWATEAFF.

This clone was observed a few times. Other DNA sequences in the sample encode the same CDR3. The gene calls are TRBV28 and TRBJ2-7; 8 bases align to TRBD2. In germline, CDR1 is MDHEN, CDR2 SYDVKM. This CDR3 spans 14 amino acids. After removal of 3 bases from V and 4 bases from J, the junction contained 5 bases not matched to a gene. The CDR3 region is CASSLAGGRYEQYF. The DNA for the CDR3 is TGTGCCAGCAGTTTGGCGGGGGGAAGGTACGAGCAGTACTTC.

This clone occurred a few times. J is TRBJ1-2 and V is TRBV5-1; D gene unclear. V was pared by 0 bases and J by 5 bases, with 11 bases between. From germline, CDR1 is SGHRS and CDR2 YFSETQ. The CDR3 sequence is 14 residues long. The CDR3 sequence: CASSLGDRGYGYTF. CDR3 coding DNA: TGCGCCAGCAGCTTGGGAGATCGCGGGTATGGCTACACCTTC.

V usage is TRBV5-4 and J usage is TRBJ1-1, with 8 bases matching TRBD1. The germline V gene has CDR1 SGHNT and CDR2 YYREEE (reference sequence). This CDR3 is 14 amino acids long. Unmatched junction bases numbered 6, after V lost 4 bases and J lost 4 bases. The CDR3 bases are TGTGCCAGCAGCCCCGGACAGGGAATCACTGAAGCTTTCTTT. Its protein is CASSPGQGITEAFF.

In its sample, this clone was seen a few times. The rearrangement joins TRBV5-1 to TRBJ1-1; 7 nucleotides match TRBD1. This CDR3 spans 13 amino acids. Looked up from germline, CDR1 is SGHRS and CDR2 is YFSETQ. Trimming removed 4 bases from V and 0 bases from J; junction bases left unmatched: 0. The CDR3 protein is CASSDRVNTEAFF. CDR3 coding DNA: TGCGCCAGCAGCGACAGGGTGAACACTGAAGCTTTCTTT.

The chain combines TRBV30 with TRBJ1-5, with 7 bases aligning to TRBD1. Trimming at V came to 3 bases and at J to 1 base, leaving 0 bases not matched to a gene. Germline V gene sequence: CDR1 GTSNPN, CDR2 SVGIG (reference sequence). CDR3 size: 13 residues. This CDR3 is CAWRTGSNQPQHF. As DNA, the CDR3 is TGTGCCTGGAGGACAGGGAGCAATCAGCCCCAGCATTTT.

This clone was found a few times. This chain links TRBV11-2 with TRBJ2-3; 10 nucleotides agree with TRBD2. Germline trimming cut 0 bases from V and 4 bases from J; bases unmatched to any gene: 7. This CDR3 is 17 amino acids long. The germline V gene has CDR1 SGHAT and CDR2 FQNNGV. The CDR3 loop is CASSLEASGGFSDTQYF. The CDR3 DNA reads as TGTGCCAGCAGCTTAGAGGCTAGCGGGGGATTTTCAGATACGCAGTATTTT.